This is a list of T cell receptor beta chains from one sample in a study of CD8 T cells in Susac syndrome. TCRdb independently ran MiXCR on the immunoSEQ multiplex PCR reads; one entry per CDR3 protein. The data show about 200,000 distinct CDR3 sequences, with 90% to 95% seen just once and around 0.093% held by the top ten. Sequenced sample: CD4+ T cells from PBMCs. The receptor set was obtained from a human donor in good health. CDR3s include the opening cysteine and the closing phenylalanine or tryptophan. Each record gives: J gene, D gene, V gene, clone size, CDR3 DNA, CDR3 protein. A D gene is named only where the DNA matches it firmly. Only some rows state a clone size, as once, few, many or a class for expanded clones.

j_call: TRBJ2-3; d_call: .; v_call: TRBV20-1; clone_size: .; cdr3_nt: TGCAGTGCTCCGACAGACTCAGATACGCAGTATTTT; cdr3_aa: CSAPTDSDTQYF
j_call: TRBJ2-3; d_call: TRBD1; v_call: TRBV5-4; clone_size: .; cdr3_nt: TGTGCCAGCAGCTGGGGACAGGTGGACACAGATACGCAGTATTTT; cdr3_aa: CASSWGQVDTDTQYF
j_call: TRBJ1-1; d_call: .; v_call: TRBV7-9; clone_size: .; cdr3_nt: TGTGCCAGCAGCTTATCTCGCCTACGAAACACTGAAGCTTTCTTT; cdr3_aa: CASSLSRLRNTEAFF
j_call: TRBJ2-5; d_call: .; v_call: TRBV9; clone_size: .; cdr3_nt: TGTGCCAGCAGCGTACGTTCCATTACGGGGGAGACCCAGTACTTC; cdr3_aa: CASSVRSITGETQYF
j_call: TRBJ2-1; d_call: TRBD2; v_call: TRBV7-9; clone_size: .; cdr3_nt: TGTGCCAGCAGCCCACCCCCGGGACTAGCGGGGGGGGATGAGCAGTTCTTC; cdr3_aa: CASSPPPGLAGGDEQFF
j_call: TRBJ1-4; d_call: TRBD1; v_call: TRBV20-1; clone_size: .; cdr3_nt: TGCAGTGCTAGGGGACAGGGCGTTCATGAAAAACTGTTTTTT; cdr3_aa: CSARGQGVHEKLFF
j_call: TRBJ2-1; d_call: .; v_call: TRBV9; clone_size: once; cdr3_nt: TGTGCCAGCAGCGTCTACTCTCAGGATGAGCAGTTCTTC; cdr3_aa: CASSVYSQDEQFF
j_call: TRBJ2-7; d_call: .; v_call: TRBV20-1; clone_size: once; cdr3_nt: TGCAGTGCTGCCCGACTCGCAGGGGAGCAGTACTTC; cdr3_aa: CSAARLAGEQYF
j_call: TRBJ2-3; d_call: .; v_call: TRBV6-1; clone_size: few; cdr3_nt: TGTGCCAGCAGTTCAACGAGGGCAGATACGCAGTATTTT; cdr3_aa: CASSSTRADTQYF
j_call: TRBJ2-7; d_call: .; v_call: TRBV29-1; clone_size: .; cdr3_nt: TGCAGCGTTGAAATTGGTGGTGATCGGGGCGAGCAGTACTTC; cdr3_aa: CSVEIGGDRGEQYF
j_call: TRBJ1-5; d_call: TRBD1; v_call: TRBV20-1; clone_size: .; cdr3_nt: TGCAGTGCCAGGACAGGGGTCAAGCCCCAGCATTTT; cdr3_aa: CSARTGVKPQHF
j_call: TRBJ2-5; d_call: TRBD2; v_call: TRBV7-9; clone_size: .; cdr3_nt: TGTGCCAGCAGCCCTACTAGCGCCACAGAGACCCAGTACTTC; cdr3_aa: CASSPTSATETQYF
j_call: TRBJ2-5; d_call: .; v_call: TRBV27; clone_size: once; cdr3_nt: TGTGCCAGCAGTCCCCTGACCCAAGAGACCCAGTACTTC; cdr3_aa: CASSPLTQETQYF
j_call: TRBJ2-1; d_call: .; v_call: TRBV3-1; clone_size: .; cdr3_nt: TGTGCCAGCAGCCAAGCTACAAAGCAGTTCTTC; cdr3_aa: CASSQATKQFF
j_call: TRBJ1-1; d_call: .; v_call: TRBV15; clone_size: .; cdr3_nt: TGTGCCACCAGCAGAGATTACGGCACTGAAGCTTTCTTT; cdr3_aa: CATSRDYGTEAFF
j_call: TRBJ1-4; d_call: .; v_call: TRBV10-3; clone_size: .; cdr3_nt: TGTGCCATCAGTGAGTCAAATGAAAAACTGTTTTTT; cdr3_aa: CAISESNEKLFF
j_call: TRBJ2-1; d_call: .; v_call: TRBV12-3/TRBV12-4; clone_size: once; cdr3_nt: TGTGCCAGCACGCCCGGGCACTCGAGGAATGAGCAGTTCTTC; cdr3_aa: CASTPGHSRNEQFF
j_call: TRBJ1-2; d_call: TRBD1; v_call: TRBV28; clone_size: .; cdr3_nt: TGTGCCAGCAAAACCGGGACAGGGTGGTCTGGCTACACCTTC; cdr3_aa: CASKTGTGWSGYTF
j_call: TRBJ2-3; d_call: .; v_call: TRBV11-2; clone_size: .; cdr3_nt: TGTGCCAGCAGCTTCCTGGGTGATACGCAGTATTTT; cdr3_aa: CASSFLGDTQYF
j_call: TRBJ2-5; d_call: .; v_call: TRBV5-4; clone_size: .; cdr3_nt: TGTGCCAGCAGCTTGGCTGGACCCCAGGAGACCCAGTACTTC; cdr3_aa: CASSLAGPQETQYF
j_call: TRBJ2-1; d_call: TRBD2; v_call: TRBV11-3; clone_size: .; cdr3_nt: TGTGCCAGCAGCTTAGCAGCGGGGGGACCAATTAGGAATGAGCAGTTCTTC; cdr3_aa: CASSLAAGGPIRNEQFF
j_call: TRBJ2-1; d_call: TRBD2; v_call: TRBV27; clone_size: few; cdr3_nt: TGTGCCAGCAGTAGCCCTAGCGGCGGCTCCTACAATGAGCAGTTCTTC; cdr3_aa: CASSSPSGGSYNEQFF
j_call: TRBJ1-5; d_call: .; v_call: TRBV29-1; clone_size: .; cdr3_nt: TGCAGCGTAAAACTTGGGGGTGGACAGCCCCAGCATTTT; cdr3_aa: CSVKLGGGQPQHF
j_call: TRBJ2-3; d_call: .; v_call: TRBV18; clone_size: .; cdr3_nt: TGTGCCAGCTCATCTCCATCCCAGCCTAGCACAGATACGCAGTATTTT; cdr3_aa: CASSSPSQPSTDTQYF
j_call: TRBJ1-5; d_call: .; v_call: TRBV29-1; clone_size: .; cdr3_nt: TGCAGCGTTGGGGCCGGCCCCAATCAGCCCCAGCATTTT; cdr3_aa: CSVGAGPNQPQHF
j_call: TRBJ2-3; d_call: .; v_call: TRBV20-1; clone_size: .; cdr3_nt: TGCAATACAGGGTTGGGTAGGGATACGCAGTATTTT; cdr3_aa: CNTGLGRDTQYF
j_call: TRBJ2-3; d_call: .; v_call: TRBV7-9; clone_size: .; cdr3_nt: TGTGCCAGCCGCTCAGGGCTTAGCACAGATACGCAGTATTTT; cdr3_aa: CASRSGLSTDTQYF
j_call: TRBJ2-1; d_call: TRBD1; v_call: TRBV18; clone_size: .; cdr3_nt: TGTGCCAGCTCACCACTCGTCGGACAGGGCTCTTACAATGAGCAGTTCTTC; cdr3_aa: CASSPLVGQGSYNEQFF
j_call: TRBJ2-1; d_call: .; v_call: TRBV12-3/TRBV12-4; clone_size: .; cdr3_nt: TGTGCCAGCAGCCCCCAGCGTGATTCCTACAATGAGCAGTTCTTC; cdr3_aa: CASSPQRDSYNEQFF
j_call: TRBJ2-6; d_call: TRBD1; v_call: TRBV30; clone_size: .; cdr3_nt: TGTGCCTGGAGTACGGACAGGAGCTCTGGGGCCAACGTCCTGACTTTC; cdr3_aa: CAWSTDRSSGANVLTF
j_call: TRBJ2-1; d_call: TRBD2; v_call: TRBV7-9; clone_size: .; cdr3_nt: TGTGCCAGCAGCTTAGTAGCGGGAGTCAATGAGCAGTTCTTC; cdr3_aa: CASSLVAGVNEQFF